These 5 T cell receptor beta chains originate from one sample sequenced in a study of vaccination and CD4 T cells after COVID-19. These receptors have no known antigen. Sequencing of the DNA from cultured CD4+ T cells was carried out with the Oncomine TCR Beta short-read assay. TCRdb recomputed calls from the PCR reads with MiXCR, one row per CDR3 protein. This table holds 20,000 to 25,000 distinct CDR3 sequences, about 46% found once. Time point in this sample: late sampling 161 to 241 days after vaccination in three convalescent patients. Noted treatment: roughly nine-day PBMC culture with coronavirus spike peptide pools or control peptides (ViraFEST assay). This material consisted of CD4+ T cells from blood, cultured in vitro, taken about 7 months after SARS-CoV-2 vaccination. These receptors originate from a human donor who had recovered from COVID-19.

This clonotype was seen a few times. The rearrangement uses TRBV7-2 and TRBJ2-7; 7 bases fit TRBD1. The V and J ends lost 5 bases and 1 base, in that order; junction bases with no gene match: 5. Germline values: CDR1 SGHTA, CDR2 FQGNSA. This CDR3 spans 14 amino acids. CDR3 amino acids: CASSTDRMSYEQYF. The CDR3, as DNA: TGTGCCAGCAGCACGGACAGGATGTCCTACGAGCAGTACTTC.

On this clonotype itself: One end of the junction is discordant with germline, which a read error may explain. The chain recombines TRBV7-7 with TRBJ2-5; D might be TRBD1 or TRBD2, each matching 6 bases. This CDR3 is built from 14 residues. Germline CDR1 and CDR2: SSHAT and FNYEAQ (reference sequence). This CDR3 is CASSLPGEEETQYF. The CDR3 DNA follows: TGTGCTAGCAGCTTACCAGGGGAGGAAGAGACCCAGTACTTC.

V and J are TRBV6-1 and TRBJ2-3; 8 positions match TRBD2. The ends lost 6 bases at V and 10 bases at J; junction bases unmatched: 9. This CDR3 comprises 13 residues. The germline gives CDR1 MNHNS, CDR2 SASEGT. In DNA form, the CDR3 reads TGTGCCAGCAGGGATAGCGGGGTCTCTGCGCAGTATTTT. Translating gives CASRDSGVSAQYF.

By sample share, this clonotype is medium-sized. This chain joins TRBV20-1 and TRBJ1-5; D unclear. Germline CDR1 DFQATT, CDR2 SNEGSKA (reference sequence). The CDR3 consists of 13 residues. The V gene lost 6 bases and the J gene lost 7 bases, with 16 bases spanning the gap. In DNA form, the CDR3 reads TGCAGTGCCCCCGGTAGATCGGGGCAGCCCCAGCATTTT. It is translated as CSAPGRSGQPQHF.

Only a few counts were recorded for this clonotype. J is TRBJ2-3 and V is TRBV5-8; D uncertain. Germline V gene lookup returns CDR1 SGHTS and CDR2 YDEGEE. The ends were cut back, 4 bases at V and 0 bases at J, with 12 bases in the middle. This CDR3 region has 15 residues. The CDR3 sequence: CASSRILSSTDTQYF. The CDR3 DNA reads as TGTGCCAGCAGCCGAATTCTCTCTAGCACAGATACGCAGTATTTT.